A selection of T cell receptor beta chains follows, all from one sample in a study of shared clonotypes between healthy human individuals. Data came from immunoSEQ multiplex PCR; TCRdb stores just in-frame clones and leaves some out. The repertoire includes 900,000 to 1,200,000 clones, about four fifths of them detected once, and 0.55% to 0.7% sits in the top ten. Sequenced material: memory CD4+ T cells from PBMCs. These receptors came from a man between 18 and 29 years old in good health. Some clones in this sample may be carry-over from other donors' samples. Both conserved end residues are part of each CDR3. The order of the fields is J gene, clone size, V gene, D gene, CDR3 protein, CDR3 DNA. D genes are given only for firm matches. The size entry is marked missing in some rows and otherwise reads once, few, many or a size class.

J: TRBJ2-7; size: -; V: TRBV30; D: TRBD2; CDR3: CAWKGLAGAYEQYF; DNA: TGTGCCTGGAAGGGGCTAGCGGGAGCATACGAGCAGTACTTC
J: TRBJ2-3; size: few; V: TRBV11-1; D: -; CDR3: CASSLVMGKTGTQYF; DNA: TGTGCCAGCAGCTTAGTAATGGGAAAAACTGGTACGCAGTATTTT
J: TRBJ2-3; size: -; V: TRBV5-4; D: -; CDR3: CASSLAAGRADTQYF; DNA: TGTGCCAGCAGCTTGGCGGCGGGTCGGGCAGATACGCAGTATTTT
J: TRBJ2-2; size: -; V: TRBV14; D: -; CDR3: CASSRTNPRRTGELFF; DNA: TGTGCCAGCAGCCGCACCAATCCCAGGCGAACCGGGGAGCTGTTTTTT
J: TRBJ2-7; size: -; V: TRBV27; D: -; CDR3: CAVGASYEQYF; DNA: TGTGCCGTCGGGGCCTCCTACGAGCAGTACTTC
J: TRBJ2-2; size: -; V: TRBV4-1; D: -; CDR3: CASSQVGNTGELFF; DNA: TGCGCCAGCAGCCAAGTTGGGAACACCGGGGAGCTGTTTTTT
J: TRBJ1-5; size: -; V: TRBV5-1; D: TRBD1; CDR3: CASSLAPGGEQPQHF; DNA: TGCGCCAGCAGCTTGGCGCCAGGGGGCGAGCAGCCCCAGCATTTT
J: TRBJ2-2; size: -; V: TRBV12-2; D: -; CDR3: CASRFAPGQGANTGELFF; DNA: TGTGCAAGTCGCTTTGCACCGGGACAGGGGGCGAACACCGGGGAGCTGTTTTTT
J: TRBJ1-1; size: -; V: TRBV4-3; D: -; CDR3: CASSQVGGRYGGTEAFF; DNA: TGCGCCAGCAGCCAAGTCGGTGGTAGATATGGGGGCACTGAAGCTTTCTTT
J: TRBJ2-5; size: -; V: TRBV9; D: -; CDR3: CASSVDSVQTQYF; DNA: TGTGCCAGCAGCGTGGACAGCGTTCAAACCCAGTACTTC
J: TRBJ1-2; size: many; V: TRBV5-1; D: -; CDR3: CASSLGLGNYGYTF; DNA: TGCGCCAGCAGCTTGGGTCTAGGGAACTATGGCTACACCTTC
J: TRBJ2-7; size: -; V: TRBV6-1; D: TRBD1; CDR3: CATLPTGVVYEQYF; DNA: TGTGCCACCCTACCAACAGGGGTAGTCTACGAGCAGTACTTC
J: TRBJ2-2; size: -; V: TRBV11-2; D: TRBD2; CDR3: CASSTLRWTSGRAGGELFF; DNA: TGTGCCAGCAGCACCCTTAGGTGGACTAGCGGGAGGGCTGGCGGGGAGCTGTTTTTT
J: TRBJ2-3; size: -; V: TRBV28; D: -; CDR3: CASSQPGTTDTQYF; DNA: TGTGCCAGCAGTCAACCAGGGACCACAGATACGCAGTATTTT
J: TRBJ1-2; size: -; V: TRBV28; D: -; CDR3: CATSGGANYGYTF; DNA: TGTGCCACTTCGGGAGGGGCGAACTATGGCTACACCTTC
J: TRBJ1-1; size: -; V: TRBV30; D: -; CDR3: CAWNRGGDTEAFF; DNA: TGTGCCTGGAACCGGGGCGGGGACACTGAAGCTTTCTTT
J: TRBJ2-6; size: -; V: TRBV28; D: TRBD1; CDR3: CASSTRGFNPGISGANVLTF; DNA: TGTGCCAGCAGCACCAGGGGGTTTAATCCGGGAATCTCTGGGGCCAACGTCCTGACTTTC
J: TRBJ2-5; size: -; V: TRBV9; D: -; CDR3: CASSPIGVGAETQYF; DNA: TGTGCCAGCAGCCCAATCGGGGTGGGGGCAGAGACCCAGTACTTC
J: TRBJ2-7; size: -; V: TRBV5-4; D: TRBD1; CDR3: CASSFGASTGGRGSEQYF; DNA: TGTGCCAGCAGCTTTGGTGCCAGTACAGGGGGCCGAGGGAGTGAGCAGTACTTC
J: TRBJ2-1; size: -; V: TRBV27; D: -; CDR3: CASSLGGRLQGEQFF; DNA: TGTGCCAGCAGTTTAGGAGGGCGACTCCAGGGTGAGCAGTTCTTC
J: TRBJ1-1; size: -; V: TRBV5-5; D: -; CDR3: CASGIGGTEAFF; DNA: TGTGCCAGCGGGATAGGGGGCACTGAAGCTTTCTTT
J: TRBJ2-2; size: -; V: TRBV7-2; D: TRBD2; CDR3: CASSLISGRAITGELFF; DNA: TGTGCCAGCAGCTTAATAAGCGGGAGAGCGATTACCGGGGAGCTGTTTTTT
J: TRBJ2-1; size: -; V: TRBV5-1; D: TRBD2; CDR3: CASSFFIAGDHNNEQFF; DNA: TGCGCCAGCAGCTTTTTTATAGCGGGAGACCACAACAATGAGCAGTTCTTC
J: TRBJ1-3; size: -; V: TRBV18; D: -; CDR3: CASSADRAGNTIYF; DNA: TGTGCCAGCTCAGCGGACAGAGCTGGAAACACCATATATTTT
J: TRBJ2-5; size: -; V: TRBV21-1; D: -; CDR3: CASSHPWVGRRHPCPGETQYF; DNA: TGTGCCAGCAGCCACCCTTGGGTGGGCCGGCGTCATCCCTGTCCCGGAGAGACCCAGTACTTC
J: TRBJ2-7; size: -; V: TRBV2; D: -; CDR3: CASSGTEGAYEQYF; DNA: TGTGCCAGCAGTGGGACAGAGGGTGCCTACGAGCAGTACTTC
J: TRBJ2-3; size: -; V: TRBV5-1; D: -; CDR3: CASRGGPSTDTQYF; DNA: TGCGCCAGCAGGGGCGGGCCTAGCACAGATACGCAGTATTTT
J: TRBJ2-6; size: -; V: TRBV27; D: -; CDR3: CASSPPNRVGANVLTF; DNA: TGTGCCAGCAGTCCGCCCAACAGGGTGGGGGCCAACGTCCTGACTTTC
J: TRBJ2-7; size: many; V: TRBV29-1; D: -; CDR3: CSVGTGAGEQYF; DNA: TGCAGCGTGGGGACGGGGGCCGGCGAGCAGTACTTC
J: TRBJ1-1; size: -; V: TRBV7-3; D: TRBD1; CDR3: CASSPQGARTEAFF; DNA: TGTGCCAGCAGCCCCCAGGGGGCGCGGACTGAAGCTTTCTTT
J: TRBJ2-7; size: -; V: TRBV2; D: -; CDR3: CASSQFRDTREQYF; DNA: TGTGCCAGCAGCCAATTTCGGGATACGCGAGAGCAGTACTTC
J: TRBJ2-3; size: -; V: TRBV5-1; D: TRBD1; CDR3: CASSIQGAGTDTQYF; DNA: TGCGCCAGCAGCATACAGGGGGCAGGCACAGATACGCAGTATTTT
J: TRBJ2-5; size: -; V: TRBV2; D: TRBD1; CDR3: CASRDAWTGETQYF; DNA: TGTGCCAGCAGGGACGCATGGACAGGGGAGACCCAGTACTTC
J: TRBJ2-2; size: -; V: TRBV28; D: -; CDR3: CASSAPPDVANTGELFF; DNA: TGTGCCAGCAGTGCTCCTCCGGACGTAGCGAACACCGGGGAGCTGTTTTTT
J: TRBJ2-7; size: -; V: TRBV5-1; D: TRBD1; CDR3: CASRPGQGSYEQYF; DNA: TGCGCCAGCAGGCCGGGACAGGGGAGCTACGAGCAGTACTTC
J: TRBJ2-7; size: few; V: TRBV28; D: -; CDR3: CASSSPGASYSSYEQYF; DNA: TGTGCCAGCAGTTCCCCCGGGGCGTCATACTCCTCCTACGAGCAGTACTTC
J: TRBJ2-1; size: -; V: TRBV11-2; D: -; CDR3: CASSFEPNYNEQFF; DNA: TGTGCCAGCAGCTTCGAACCCAACTACAATGAGCAGTTCTTC
J: TRBJ1-3; size: -; V: TRBV28; D: -; CDR3: CASIESNPLSGNTIYF; DNA: TGTGCCAGCATTGAGTCAAATCCCCTCTCTGGAAACACCATATATTTT
J: TRBJ2-1; size: -; V: TRBV11-2; D: -; CDR3: CASSLGQGPHNEQFF; DNA: TGTGCCAGCAGCTTAGGGCAGGGGCCCCACAATGAGCAGTTCTTC
J: TRBJ2-7; size: -; V: TRBV27; D: TRBD2; CDR3: CASSLSSGSHEQYF; DNA: TGTGCCAGCAGTTTATCTAGCGGGAGCCACGAGCAGTACTTC
J: TRBJ1-5; size: -; V: TRBV11-2; D: -; CDR3: CASSLGLGTEPQHF; DNA: TGTGCCAGCAGCTTAGGCTTGGGAACGGAGCCCCAGCATTTT
J: TRBJ2-1; size: -; V: TRBV9; D: -; CDR3: CASSVDIRGEQFF; DNA: TGTGCCAGCAGCGTAGATATCAGGGGTGAGCAGTTCTTC
J: TRBJ2-2; size: -; V: TRBV7-8; D: -; CDR3: CASSSTTNTGELFF; DNA: TGTGCCAGCAGCTCGACTACGAACACCGGGGAGCTGTTTTTT
J: TRBJ2-7; size: -; V: TRBV7-9; D: TRBD1; CDR3: CASSLGRSWTGGFYEQYF; DNA: TGTGCCAGCAGCTTAGGTCGGTCATGGACAGGGGGCTTCTACGAGCAGTACTTC
J: TRBJ1-2; size: -; V: TRBV6-4; D: TRBD1; CDR3: CASRPGTGSNYGYTF; DNA: TGTGCCAGCAGACCCGGGACAGGTTCTAACTATGGCTACACCTTC
J: TRBJ2-1; size: -; V: TRBV7-9; D: -; CDR3: CASSLGRSPTNEQFF; DNA: TGTGCCAGCAGCTTAGGCCGTAGCCCAACCAATGAGCAGTTCTTC
J: TRBJ2-1; size: -; V: TRBV6-6; D: -; CDR3: CASSYFAIGAARFF; DNA: -
J: TRBJ2-7; size: -; V: TRBV9; D: -; CDR3: CASSVALNGYEQYF; DNA: TGTGCCAGCAGCGTAGCTCTGAATGGTTACGAGCAGTACTTC